One and the same sample provided the 30 T cell receptor beta chains below, sequenced in a study of blood T cell repertoires in COVID-19. Sequencing was performed with immunoSEQ multiplex PCR; in TCRdb, only in-frame clones are kept and a portion is missing. This sample has fewer than 150,000 clones, with 82% found just once. The sequencing input was peripheral blood. These TCRs come from a woman of 80 years or more with acute or convalescent COVID-19.

The rearrangement uses TRBV27 and TRBJ1-5; D remains ambiguous. The germline V and J ends were trimmed by 6 bases and 4 bases, with 10 bases remaining between them. Germline V CDR1 and CDR2: MNHEY, SMNVEV (reference sequence). This CDR3 has 13 amino acids. The DNA for the CDR3 is TGTGCCAGCAGCTACAGTTGGAATCAGCCCCAGCATTTT. Its protein product is CASSYSWNQPQHF.

The J gene is TRBJ2-7, the V gene TRBV27; 10 nucleotides match TRBD2. The CDR3 runs 15 residues. J was trimmed by 4 bases and V by 6 bases; bases with no gene match: 9. Germline V gene data show CDR1 as MNHEY and CDR2 as SMNVEV (reference sequence). This CDR3 reads CASRDLAGVRYEQYF. The DNA of the CDR3 is TGTGCCAGCAGGGACCTAGCGGGAGTAAGGTACGAGCAGTACTTC.

CDR3 sequence: CASREWLRDRRLGNQPQHF. In DNA, the CDR3 is TGTGCCAGTAGAGAGTGGCTCCGGGACAGAAGACTTGGCAATCAGCCCCAGCATTTT. The chain employs TRBV19 and TRBJ1-5; 7 bases agree with TRBD1. There are 19 residues in the CDR3. The junction had 19 bases not matched to a gene; V was cut back by 6 bases and J by 2 bases. Germline CDR1 and CDR2: LNHDA and SQIVND (reference sequence).

V gene TRBV6-6 combines with J gene TRBJ2-2, with unresolved D. Trimming left V 7 bases short and J 6 bases short, with 15 bases between. The CDR3 is 14 amino acids. Germline values: CDR1 MNHNY, CDR2 SVGAGI (reference sequence). CDR3 nucleotide sequence: TGTGCCAGCATGGGCCGCAGCTCCCCCGGGGAGCTGTTTTTT. Translation gives CASMGRSSPGELFF.

The chain uses TRBV5-5 and TRBJ1-1, with TRBD1 as a possible D gene (5 bases). This CDR3 is built from 18 residues. CDR1 SGHKS and CDR2 YYEKEE come from the germline V gene (reference sequence). Trimming removed 0 bases from V and 1 base from J, with 19 bases in between. CDR3 nucleotide sequence: TGTGCCAGCAGCTTGGTAGACAGTCAGGTGGGGTGGAACACTGAAGCTTTCTTT. Its protein product is CASSLVDSQVGWNTEAFF.

This clone was picked up one time. The V and J genes are TRBV3-1 (or the pseudogene TRBV3-2) and TRBJ1-2; TRBD1 might be the D (6 bases). V was clipped by 6 bases and J by 7 bases, with 15 bases between them. The germline CDR1 and CDR2 sequences are LGHDT and YNNKEL (reference sequence). This CDR3 is 13 amino acids long. In DNA form, the CDR3 reads TGTGCCAGCAGTAGTTCAAGGGGGAGTGGCTACACCTTC. Its protein is CASSSSRGSGYTF.

V gene TRBV5-1 combines with J gene TRBJ2-1; the match to TRBD2 covers 12 bases. V dropped 4 bases and J dropped 13; count of bases not matched to a gene: 12. This CDR3 spans 15 amino acids. CDR1 SGHRS and CDR2 YFSETQ come from the germline V gene. DNA for the CDR3: TGCGCCAGCAGCCCGGGACTAGCGGGCTCCTGGATCCAGTTCTTC. The encoded protein is CASSPGLAGSWIQFF. Based on the CDR3 plus reference TRBV5-1 and TRBJ2-1, the full variable domain is KAGVTQTPRYLIKTRGQQVTLSCSPISGHRSVSWYQQTPGQGLQFLFEYFSETQRNKGNFPGRFSGRQFSNSRSEMNVSTLELGDSALYLCASSPGLAGSWIQFFGPGTRLTVL.

This clone has more than one count but fewer than ten. V is TRBV19 and J is TRBJ1-5; 7 bases line up with TRBD1. CDR1 LNHDA and CDR2 SQIVND come from the germline V gene (reference sequence). J was trimmed by 5 bases and V by 3 bases; bases with no gene match: 10. This CDR3 has 16 amino acids. The CDR3 bases are TGTGCCAGTAGTATTGTAGCGGGACAGACCTATCAGCCCCAGCATTTT. Translation: CASSIVAGQTYQPQHF.

The rearrangement joins TRBV15 to TRBJ2-1; 10 nucleotides agree with TRBD2. Germline CDR1 reads LNHNV; CDR2 reads YYDKDF (reference sequence). After removal of 3 bases from V and 7 bases from J, the junction contained 12 bases not matched to a gene. CDR3 length: 17 residues. The CDR3 region is CATSSVFQRGGRNEQFF. The CDR3 DNA reads as TGTGCCACCAGCAGCGTATTCCAGCGGGGGGGCCGAAATGAGCAGTTCTTC.

Only one count was recorded for this clone. This sequence joins TRBV5-1 and TRBJ2-2, with TRBD1 identical over 12 bases. V dropped 5 bases and J dropped 2; count of bases not matched to a gene: 19. The CDR3 runs 21 residues. Germline values: CDR1 SGHRS, CDR2 YFSETQ. The CDR3, as DNA: TGCGCCAGCAGACTGCCCCGGGGACAGGGGGCATATTCGTCCAACACCGGGGAGCTGTTTTTT. This sequence encodes CASRLPRGQGAYSSNTGELFF.

This chain connects TRBV28 to TRBJ2-1; 9 bases line up with TRBD2. The CDR3 consists of 16 residues. Trimming removed 3 bases from V and 6 bases from J; junction bases left unmatched: 9. CDR1 and CDR2 from the germline V gene are MDHEN and SYDVKM. The CDR3 nucleotides read TGTGCCAGCAGTTTCTCGTTCGCGGGAGGGGGCAATGAGCAGTTCTTC. Translating gives CASSFSFAGGGNEQFF.

The chain has TRBV7-3 and TRBJ2-7, with 9 positions matching TRBD1. The CDR3 runs 16 residues. Germline V gene data show CDR1 as SGHTA and CDR2 as FQGTGA. The V gene end was trimmed by 5 bases and the J gene end by 4 bases; junction bases not matched to a gene: 12. The CDR3 protein is CASSTEAGDRGYEQYF. DNA for the CDR3: TGTGCCAGCAGCACCGAGGCAGGCGACAGGGGGTACGAGCAGTACTTC.

The chain combines TRBV27 with TRBJ1-2, with D possibly being TRBD1 (5 bases). The germline V and J ends were trimmed by 1 base and 6 bases, with 15 bases remaining between them. The germline V gene encodes CDR1 MNHEY and CDR2 SMNVEV (reference sequence). CDR3 length: 15 amino acids. CDR3 coding DNA: TGTGCCAGCAGTTTATTCCGGGACTCTTTCGATGGCTACACCTTC. It codes for CASSLFRDSFDGYTF.

This sequence joins TRBV20-1 and TRBJ2-7, with TRBD2 matching over 8 bases. This CDR3 spans 11 amino acids. Germline-derived CDR1 and CDR2 are DFQATT and SNEGSKA (reference sequence). The CDR3 sequence: CSPGGRYEQYF. The DNA for the CDR3 is TGCAGCCCGGGGGGGAGGTACGAGCAGTACTTC.

The chain combines TRBV7-9 with TRBJ1-2, with D possibly being TRBD1 (5 bases). Germline CDR1 reads SEHNR; CDR2 reads FQNEAQ (reference sequence). The V and J ends lost 2 bases and 3 bases respectively, with 13 bases between them. The CDR3 runs to 15 residues. The chain's CDR3 is CASSLSPTGDYGYTF. CDR3 coding DNA: TGTGCCAGCAGCTTATCCCCCACGGGGGACTATGGCTACACCTTC.

The chain uses TRBV28 and TRBJ1-5; D is ambiguous. V was clipped by 7 bases and J by 1 base, with 5 bases between them. This CDR3 is 12 amino acids long. The V gene's germline CDR1 is MDHEN and CDR2 SYDVKM. In DNA, the CDR3 is TGTGCCAGCACCCAAAGCAATCAGCCCCAGCATTTT. Its protein product is CASTQSNQPQHF.

The chain combines TRBV6-5 with TRBJ2-7; D is undetermined. Germline-derived CDR1 and CDR2 are MNHEY and SVGAGI. V lost 11 bases to trimming and J lost 5 bases, with 10 bases between them. The CDR3 loop spans 10 amino acids. CDR3 bases: TGTGCCCCCGTCGACAACGAGCAGTACTTC. Encoded protein: CAPVDNEQYF.

The chain is built from TRBV27 and TRBJ2-2; maybe TRBD2 (6 bases). This CDR3 has 17 amino acids. The germline V gene encodes CDR1 MNHEY and CDR2 SMNVEV (reference sequence). The V end lost 6 bases, the J end lost 5 bases, and 22 bases lay between the germline ends. The CDR3 loop is CASSRLAGTWGTGELFF. The CDR3 nucleotides read TGTGCCAGCAGCCGCCTAGCCGGGACTTGGGGGACCGGGGAGCTGTTTTTT.

The genes are TRBV19 and TRBJ1-6; TRBD1 matches at 9 bases. V was clipped by 3 bases and J by 7 bases; unmatched bases: 1. There are 14 residues in the CDR3. The germline V gene encodes CDR1 LNHDA and CDR2 SQIVND (reference sequence). The CDR3 loop is CASSIGTGNSPLHF. The DNA of the CDR3 is TGTGCCAGTAGTATTGGGACAGGGAATTCACCCCTCCACTTT.

CDR3 bases: TGTGCCAGCAGCTTACAATTGGCCCTAGCGGGAGCGGTCGGGGAGCTGTTTTTT. Translating it yields CASSLQLALAGAVGELFF. The genes are TRBV11-2 and TRBJ2-2; 10 positions agree with TRBD2. Germline V gene sequence: CDR1 SGHAT, CDR2 FQNNGV. This CDR3 contains 18 residues. V lost 2 bases to trimming and J lost 7 bases; unmatched junction nucleotides: 13.

The chain combines TRBV18 with TRBJ1-2; a possible D gene is TRBD1 (6 bases). V was clipped by 4 bases and J by 1 base, with 10 bases between them. Per germline, CDR1 KGHSH and CDR2 LQKENI. This CDR3 is 14 amino acids long. CDR3 region: CASSRNRDNYGYTF. The DNA of the CDR3 is TGTGCCAGCTCACGGAACAGGGATAACTATGGCTACACCTTC.

This clone was counted once. The rearrangement links TRBV19 to TRBJ1-1; D unresolved. Trimming shortened V by 3 bases and J by 7 bases, and 24 bases separated the two germline ends. The germline gives CDR1 LNHDA, CDR2 SQIVND (reference sequence). The CDR3 has 17 residues. The CDR3 loop reads CASSISVGVTPPREAFF. CDR3 sequence (DNA): TGTGCCAGTAGTATCTCAGTCGGGGTTACTCCCCCACGTGAAGCTTTCTTT.

J is TRBJ2-1 and V is TRBV15; D perhaps matches TRBD2 (6 bases). The CDR3 length is 15 residues. V lost 4 bases to trimming and J lost 3 bases, with 13 bases between them. The V gene's germline CDR1 is LNHNV and CDR2 YYDKDF (reference sequence). This CDR3 reads CATSTWRDRYNEQFF. The CDR3 DNA reads TGTGCCACCAGCACGTGGCGGGACCGCTACAATGAGCAGTTCTTC.

This clone was counted once. The rearrangement links TRBV5-1 to TRBJ1-2, with 7 bases aligning to TRBD1. Germline V gene sequence: CDR1 SGHRS, CDR2 YFSETQ. The CDR3 is 15 residues long. The trim removed 3 bases at V and 4 bases at J, leaving 9 bases unmatched. CDR3 loop: CASSSGTVASYGYTF. As DNA, the CDR3 is TGCGCCAGCAGCTCGGGGACAGTCGCTTCCTATGGCTACACCTTC.

The chain recombines TRBV4-2 with TRBJ2-7; TRBD2 agrees at 11 bases. With 4 bases clipped from V and 0 bases from J, the junction kept 5 bases outside the gene matches. The CDR3 runs to 16 residues. From germline, CDR1 is LGHNA and CDR2 YNFKEQ. CDR3 amino acids: CASSLASGGSSYEQYF. The DNA for the CDR3 is TGTGCCAGCAGCCTAGCTAGCGGGGGGTCCTCCTACGAGCAGTACTTC.

V usage is TRBV4-2 and J usage is TRBJ1-5; possibly TRBD1 for D (6 bases). The CDR3 has 17 residues. Germline-derived CDR1 and CDR2 are LGHNA and YNFKEQ. Between the trimmed V and J ends, which lost 4 bases and 2 bases, there was a span of 18 bases. The CDR3 coding sequence is TGTGCCAGCAGCCTCTCGGGGGGGGCGAATCGCAATCAGCCCCAGCATTTT. Amino acid sequence: CASSLSGGANRNQPQHF.

The chain employs TRBV19 and TRBJ1-5; D is perhaps TRBD1 (5 bases). Per the germline V gene, CDR1 is LNHDA and CDR2 is SQIVND (reference sequence). Trimming removed 8 bases at V and 2 bases at J, with 13 bases between. This CDR3 is 14 amino acids long. The DNA for the CDR3 is TGTGCCAGTTCGCTGGGGGGGGGCAATCAGCCCCAGCATTTT. Its protein is CASSLGGGNQPQHF.

The chain couples TRBV18 to TRBJ2-1; possibly TRBD2 for D (6 bases). Germline V gene sequence: CDR1 KGHSH, CDR2 LQKENI. CDR3 length equals 16 residues. The ends were cut back, 3 bases at V and 2 bases at J, with 14 bases in the middle. DNA of the CDR3: TGTGCCAGCTCACCGCGGTTCGGGGGAGCCTACAATGAGCAGTTCTTC. Its translation is CASSPRFGGAYNEQFF.

This sequence joins TRBV2 and TRBJ2-7; 9 bases line up with TRBD1. The CDR3 has 18 amino acids. Germline V gives CDR1 SNHLY, CDR2 FYNNEI. V gave up 8 bases and J gave up 1 base; unmatched junction bases: 18. CDR3 loop: CASVERTNRGRHSYEQYF. CDR3 nucleotide sequence: TGTGCCAGCGTAGAAAGAACGAACAGGGGGCGTCATTCCTACGAGCAGTACTTC.

The J gene is TRBJ2-3, the V gene TRBV4-2, with TRBD2 matching 8 bases. This CDR3 contains 16 residues. Trimming removed 5 bases from V and 2 bases from J; junction bases left unmatched: 9. CDR1 and CDR2 from the germline V gene are LGHNA and YNFKEQ. CDR3 residues: CASSSNLAGVTDTQYF. The CDR3 DNA reads TGTGCCAGCAGCTCGAACCTAGCGGGTGTCACAGATACGCAGTATTTT.